The clone carrying this T cell receptor (beta chain) has ten or more counts. The antigen is undetermined. The CDR3 end falls 3 residues outside the read, so it is completed with the germline J gene. Germline values: CDR1 SNHLY, CDR2 FYNNEI. The V and J ends lost 6 bases and 0 bases respectively, with 9 bases between them. The CDR3 runs 14 residues. These data are taken from a study of T cell clonality in common variable immunodeficiency. Sequenced by immunoSEQ multiplex PCR; TCRdb stores in-frame clones only, minus some. In total the sample includes roughly 40,000 clones, none of them seen once. Overall study results and limits: Compared with healthy controls, CVID subjects showed increased TCRbeta clonality, mostly in about a third. Repertoire-complication correlations in CVID were limited by patient heterogeneity. Authors noted CVID clonality's cause needs subpopulation repertoire sequencing.

Both groups were predominantly of Caucasian heritage. The sequencing sample was made of peripheral blood mononuclear cells. The TCR was taken from a person between 18 and 75 years old in good health. The rearrangement links TRBV2 to TRBJ1-5; D is undetermined. The CDR3 is CASREGSSNQPQHF. CDR3 DNA (partial): TGTGCCAGCAGGGAGGGCTCTAGCAATCAGCCC. Looking up the rest from reference TRBV2 and TRBJ1-5 gives the full variable domain: EPEVTQTPSHQVTQMGQEVILRCVPISNHLYFYWYRQILGQKVEFLVSFYNNEISEKSEIFDDQFSVERPDGSNFTLKIRSTKLEDSAMYFCASREGSSNQPQHFGDGTRLSIL.